The T cell receptor (beta chain) described here comes from a study of CD8+ T cells in alopecia areata. For the study at large: Percent affected scalp area, the SALT score, rated treated patients' severity. Findings and caveats of the study: TCR sharing was clearer in mice than between patients, perhaps partly owing to patient HLA diversity.

This clone was counted a few times. Its antigen is still unknown. Germline trimming cut 1 base from V and 0 bases from J; bases unmatched to any gene: 2. The germline V gene has CDR1 SGHTA and CDR2 FQGNSA. The CDR3 is made up of 16 amino acids. Treatment: oral pan-JAK inhibitor, 5-10 mg twice daily. RNA was extracted and reverse transcribed into cDNA as the sequencing template. Libraries were prepared by immunoSEQ multiplex PCR; TCRdb keeps only in-frame clonotypes and omits some of them. Of roughly 210,000 clones listed, around two fifths are singletons. The chain recombines TRBV7-2 with TRBJ2-1; 8 bases line up with TRBD2. This specimen was CD4+ T cells sorted from blood, taken at approximately week 39, from a patient treated with tofacitinib. This sequence originates from a human donor with alopecia areata. The CDR3: CASSLVAGSSYNEQFF. DNA for the CDR3: TGTGCCAGCAGCTTAGTAGCGGGGAGCTCCTACAATGAGCAGTTCTTC.